This T cell receptor (beta chain) emerged from a study of OX40 agonist ivuxolimab in advanced cancers. Study-level information: Cohort: 80% to 85% men, mean age approximately 60, aged roughly 23 to 79.

Sequenced by immunoSEQ multiplex PCR; TCRdb stores in-frame clones only, minus some. The data contain around 90,000 clones, roughly 84% of them singletons. The germline V gene has CDR1 LNHDA and CDR2 SQIVND (reference sequence). V was clipped by 5 bases and J by 2 bases; unmatched bases: 7. The CDR3 is 16 amino acids. The sample was CD4+ or CD8+ T cells sorted from blood, taken in a trial of the OX40 agonist ivuxolimab. This rearrangement joins TRBV19 to TRBJ2-3; 10 bases align to TRBD2. This receptor was identified in an adult with an advanced solid tumor such as melanoma, head and neck, liver or kidney cancer. The CDR3 region is CASSALAGRSTDTQYF. Written as DNA, the CDR3 is TGTGCCAGTAGTGCACTAGCGGGGAGGTCCACAGATACGCAGTATTTT. The variable domain in full, with the rest retrieved from reference TRBV19 and TRBJ2-3, is DGGITQSPKYLFRKEGQNVTLSCEQNLNHDAMYWYRQDPGQGLRLIYYSQIVNDFQKGDIAEGYSVSREKKESFPLTVTSAQKNPTAFYLCASSALAGRSTDTQYFGPGTRLTVL.